Each of the 22 T cell receptor beta chains below was sequenced from the same sample in a study of T cells in Graves' hyperthyroidism and ophthalmopathy. There were TCR beta CDR3 regions amplified from RNA transcripts. The HTBI primer set was used in a first-round RT-PCR of the TCR CDR3. Using its own MiXCR run on the multiplex PCR reads, TCRdb lists one record per CDR3 protein. The table lists some 530,000 distinct CDR3 sequences, around a fifth of them singletons, with under 55% in the top ten. Material for sequencing was blood. All receptors come from a woman aged 70 to 79 with Graves' ophthalmopathy.

The chain uses TRBV7-9 and TRBJ1-1; D gene uncertain. The CDR3 is 12 amino acids. The ends were cut back, 4 bases at V and 4 bases at J, with 7 bases in the middle. Germline CDR1 is SEHNR and CDR2 is FQNEAQ (reference sequence). The CDR3 nucleotides are TGTGCCAGCAGCTCTTATATCACTGAAGCTTTCTTT. Protein: CASSSYITEAFF.

The chain combines TRBV11-2 with TRBJ1-2; 7 bases map to TRBD1. The germline gives CDR1 SGHAT, CDR2 FQNNGV. The CDR3 runs to 14 residues. J gave up 7 bases and V 2 bases, and 7 bases lay outside the gene matches. CDR3: CASSLFEGASGYTF. In DNA form, the CDR3 reads TGTGCCAGCAGCTTATTCGAGGGGGCGAGTGGCTACACCTTC.

This clonotype has a count of ten or more. The gene calls are TRBV7-2 and TRBJ2-1; D is uncertain. The ends were cut back, 2 bases at V and 6 bases at J, with 8 bases in the middle. In germline, CDR1 is SGHTA, CDR2 FQGNSA. The CDR3 consists of 13 residues. The CDR3 DNA sequence: TGTGCCAGCAGCTTAACCGCTGGCAATGAGCAGTTCTTC. This codes for CASSLTAGNEQFF.

The V and J genes are TRBV19 and TRBJ1-2; D gene unclear. The CDR3 has 15 residues. V gave up 3 bases and J gave up 2 bases, with 13 bases separating them. The germline gives CDR1 LNHDA, CDR2 SQIVND (reference sequence). The DNA of the CDR3 is TGTGCCAGTAGTATGGGTAGGCGGGGAAACTATGGCTACACCTTC. Its protein is CASSMGRRGNYGYTF.

The V and J genes are TRBV6-9 and TRBJ2-1; weak D call: TRBD1 (5 bases). Germline loops: CDR1 MNHGY, CDR2 SVAAGI. V lost 3 bases and J 8 bases, leaving 8 bases between the germline ends. The length of the CDR3 is 12 residues. In DNA, the CDR3 is TGTGCCAGCAGTTACCGCAGGGATGAGCAGTTCTTC. It specifies CASSYRRDEQFF.

The chain is built from TRBV9 and TRBJ1-2; 7 bases map to TRBD1. The germline CDR1 and CDR2 sequences are SGDLS and YYNGEE. The V gene end was trimmed by 0 bases and the J gene end by 4 bases; junction bases not matched to a gene: 3. The CDR3 runs to 14 residues. The CDR3 region has the DNA TGTGCCAGCAGCGTAGCTCCAGGGGGCTATGGCTACACCTTC. Its protein is CASSVAPGGYGYTF. The entire variable domain, with the rest obtained from reference TRBV9 and TRBJ1-2, is as follows: DSGVTQTPKHLITATGQRVTLRCSPRSGDLSVYWYQQSLDQGLQFLIQYYNGEERAKGNILERFSAQQFPDLHSELNLSSLELGDSALYFCASSVAPGGYGYTFGSGTRLTVV.

This sequence joins TRBV7-2 and TRBJ1-2; no firm D call. V lost 1 base and J lost 4, with 7 bases in between. CDR1 is SGHTA and CDR2 is FQGNSA in the germline V gene. This CDR3 contains 13 residues. CDR3 DNA sequence: TGTGCCAGCAGCTTAGTGCTGTCCTATGGCTACACCTTC. Encoded protein: CASSLVLSYGYTF.

There are a few counts of this clonotype. The V and J genes are TRBV11-2 and TRBJ1-1; a possible D gene is TRBD1 (6 bases). Germline loops: CDR1 SGHAT, CDR2 FQNNGV. Trimming took off 5 bases at V and 0 bases at J, with 19 bases between the two ends. The CDR3 loop spans 17 amino acids. CDR3 nucleotide sequence: TGTGCCAGCAGCCCCGGTGTTGGGGGCCTCATGAACACTGAAGCTTTCTTT. Translation gives CASSPGVGGLMNTEAFF.

This clonotype was observed many times. The CDR3 DNA sequence: TGTGCCAGCAGGTTGGGACAGACAGAGACCCAGTACTTC. Amino acids: CASRLGQTETQYF. The chain links TRBV11-2 to TRBJ2-5; 7 bases are a match to TRBD1. CDR3 size: 13 residues. Germline assignment: CDR1 SGHAT and CDR2 FQNNGV. The junction had 5 bases not matched to a gene; V was cut back by 6 bases and J by 4 bases.

The gene calls are TRBV3-1 and TRBJ2-7, with D perhaps matching TRBD1 (5 bases). V dropped 8 bases and J dropped 3 bases, with 17 bases sitting between them. CDR3 size: 14 residues. Germline CDR1 and CDR2: LGHDT and YNNKEL (reference sequence). This CDR3 reads CASSKPSRVYEQYF. As DNA, the CDR3 is TGTGCCAGCTCCAAGCCCAGCAGGGTCTACGAGCAGTACTTC.

This clonotype has more than one count but fewer than ten. V usage is TRBV2 and J usage is TRBJ2-7, with 11 bases that match TRBD1. Germline-derived CDR1 and CDR2 are SNHLY and FYNNEI. CDR3 length: 13 amino acids. With V trimmed by 10 bases and J by 2 bases, 4 bases remained unmatched. CDR3 DNA: TGTGCCACCGGGACAGGGGGGACCTACGAGCAGTACTTC. This gives the protein CATGTGGTYEQYF.

This clonotype was observed a few times. The chain uses TRBV24-1 and TRBJ2-5; the D gene is possibly TRBD2 (5 bases). Trimming removed 9 bases at V and 2 bases at J, with 15 bases between. From germline, CDR1 is KGHDR and CDR2 SFDVKD. The CDR3 loop spans 14 amino acids. The DNA of the CDR3 is TGTGCCACCCGTAAGCGGCAATTTCAAGAGACCCAGTACTTC. It is translated as CATRKRQFQETQYF.

The rearrangement joins TRBV6-4 to TRBJ1-3; D uncertain. Germline CDR1 MRHNA, CDR2 SNTAGT. Trimming left V 7 bases short and J 0 bases short, with 10 bases between. This CDR3 contains 14 residues. The CDR3 region has the DNA TGTGCCAGCACTCCGATGAGCTCTGGAAACACCATATATTTT. Amino acids: CASTPMSSGNTIYF.

The CDR3 nucleotides read TGCGCCAGCAGCGAGTGGGACAGACAGAACTATGGCTACACCTTC. Protein: CASSEWDRQNYGYTF. The rearrangement links TRBV5-1 to TRBJ1-2; TRBD1 matches 7 bases. The CDR3 runs to 15 residues. J was trimmed by 2 bases and V by 4 bases; bases with no gene match: 8. Germline CDR1 is SGHRS and CDR2 is YFSETQ.

This clonotype came up many times. The chain recombines TRBV11-3 with TRBJ1-1; no clear D gene. The CDR3 sequence is 13 residues long. The V gene lost 2 bases and the J gene lost 5 bases, with 9 bases spanning the gap. CDR1 is SGHNT, CDR2 YENEEA, per germline. This chain's CDR3 is CASSLHGWTEAFF. The DNA for the CDR3 is TGTGCCAGCAGCTTACACGGCTGGACTGAAGCTTTCTTT.

The chain employs TRBV5-1 and TRBJ2-1; 9 positions match TRBD1. The CDR3 is 15 amino acids. V trimming: 5 bases; J trimming: 7 bases; junction bases outside the gene matches: 10. Germline CDR1 reads SGHRS; CDR2 reads YFSETQ. The CDR3 coding sequence is TGCGCCAGCAGTAGGGGACAGGGATTATTGAATGAGCAGTTCTTC. This gives the protein CASSRGQGLLNEQFF.

V gene TRBV27 combines with J gene TRBJ2-1; D is perhaps TRBD1 (6 bases). The CDR3 contains 13 residues. V lost 6 bases and J lost 6, with 12 bases in between. Germline V gives CDR1 MNHEY, CDR2 SMNVEV (reference sequence). CDR3 nucleotides: TGTGCCAGCAGGGGTCAGGGGCCCAATGAGCAGTTCTTC. Its translation: CASRGQGPNEQFF.

The V and J genes are TRBV7-2 and TRBJ1-1; 7 bases align to TRBD1. Unmatched junction bases numbered 11, after V lost 5 bases and J lost 5 bases. The CDR3 consists of 15 residues. The germline V gene has CDR1 SGHTA and CDR2 FQGNSA. The CDR3 region is CASSRQGTIATEAFF. The CDR3 coding sequence is TGTGCCAGCAGCCGACAGGGAACGATTGCGACTGAAGCTTTCTTT. The complete variable domain, with remaining parts taken from reference TRBV7-2 and TRBJ1-1, reads GAGVSQSPSNKVTEKGKDVELRCDPISGHTALYWYRQSLGQGLEFLIYFQGNSAPDKSGLPSDRFSAERTGGSVSTLTIQRTQQEDSAVYLCASSRQGTIATEAFFGQGTRLTVV.

The table lists this clonotype with a few counts. This chain links TRBV12-3 or TRBV12-4 with TRBJ1-2; TRBD1 aligns across 7 bases. The CDR3 is made up of 16 amino acids. V was clipped by 4 bases and J by 1 base; unmatched bases: 9. CDR3 protein: CASSSLQGMINYGYTF. CDR3 coding DNA: TGTGCCAGCAGTTCCTTACAGGGGATGATTAACTATGGCTACACCTTC.

CDR3 in DNA: TGTGCCAGCAGCGCAGTCGGGGGGCCCGGGGGCACCGGGGAGCTGTTTTTT. This encodes CASSAVGGPGGTGELFF. This rearrangement joins TRBV11-2 to TRBJ2-2, with a tentative D call TRBD2 (7 bases). The ends were cut back, 5 bases at V and 4 bases at J, with 20 bases in the middle. The CDR3 covers 17 residues. Germline values: CDR1 SGHAT, CDR2 FQNNGV. Drawing the rest from reference TRBV11-2 and TRBJ2-2, the complete variable domain is EAGVAQSPRYKIIEKRQSVAFWCNPISGHATLYWYQQILGQGPKLLIQFQNNGVVDDSQLPKDRFSAERLKGVDSTLKIQPAKLEDSAVYLCASSAVGGPGGTGELFFGEGSRLTVL.

This clonotype was detected many times. This sequence joins TRBV27 and TRBJ1-1, with D possibly matching TRBD1 (5 bases). Germline V gives CDR1 MNHEY, CDR2 SMNVEV (reference sequence). V lost 0 bases and J lost 1, with 15 bases in between. The CDR3 is made up of 17 amino acids. CDR3 nucleotide sequence: TGTGCCAGCAGTTTATCTAGGGGTGGGGGGAGGAACACTGAAGCTTTCTTT. Translation gives CASSLSRGGGRNTEAFF.

The chain recombines TRBV20-1 with TRBJ2-2; a possible D gene is TRBD1 (6 bases). CDR3 length equals 12 residues. Per germline, CDR1 DFQATT and CDR2 SNEGSKA (reference sequence). The CDR3 coding sequence is TGCAGGGCGGACAGTAACACCGGGGAGCTGTTTTTT. Translated, it gives CRADSNTGELFF.